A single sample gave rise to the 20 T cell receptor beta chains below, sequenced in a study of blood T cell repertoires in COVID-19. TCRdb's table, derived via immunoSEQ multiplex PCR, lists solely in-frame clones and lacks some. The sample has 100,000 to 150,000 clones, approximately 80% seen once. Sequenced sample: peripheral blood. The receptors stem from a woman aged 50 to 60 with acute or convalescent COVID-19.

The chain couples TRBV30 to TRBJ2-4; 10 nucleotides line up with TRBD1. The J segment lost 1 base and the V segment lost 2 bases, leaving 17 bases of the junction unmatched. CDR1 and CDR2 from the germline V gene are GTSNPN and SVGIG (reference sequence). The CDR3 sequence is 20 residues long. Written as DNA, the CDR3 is TGTGCCTGGAGTCTATCCCCCTGGGACAGGGGTATAGAGGCCAAAAACATTCAGTACTTC. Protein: CAWSLSPWDRGIEAKNIQYF.

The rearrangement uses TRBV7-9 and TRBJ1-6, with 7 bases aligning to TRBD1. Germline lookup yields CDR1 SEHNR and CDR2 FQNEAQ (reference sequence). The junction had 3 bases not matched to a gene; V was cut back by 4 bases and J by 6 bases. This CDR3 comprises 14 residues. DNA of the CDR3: TGTGCCAGCAGCTGGGACAGTACTAATTCACCCCTCCACTTT. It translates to CASSWDSTNSPLHF.

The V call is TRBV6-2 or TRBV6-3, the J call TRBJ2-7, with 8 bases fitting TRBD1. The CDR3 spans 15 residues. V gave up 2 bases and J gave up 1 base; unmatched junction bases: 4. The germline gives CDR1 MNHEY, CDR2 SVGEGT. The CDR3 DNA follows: TGTGCCAGCAGTTACCCCGGGACAGGTTCCTACGAGCAGTACTTC. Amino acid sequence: CASSYPGTGSYEQYF.

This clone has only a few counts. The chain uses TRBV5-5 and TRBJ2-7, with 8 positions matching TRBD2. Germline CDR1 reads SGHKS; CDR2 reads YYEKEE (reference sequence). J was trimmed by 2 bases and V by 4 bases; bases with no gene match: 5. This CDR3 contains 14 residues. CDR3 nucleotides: TGTGCCAGCAGCCCGAACGGGAGGGCCTACGAGCAGTACTTC. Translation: CASSPNGRAYEQYF. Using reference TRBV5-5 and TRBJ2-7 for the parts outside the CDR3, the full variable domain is DAGVTQSPTHLIKTRGQQVTLRCSPISGHKSVSWYQQVLGQGPQFIFQYYEKEERGRGNFPDRFSARQFPNYSSELNVNALLLGDSALYLCASSPNGRAYEQYFGPGTRLTVT.

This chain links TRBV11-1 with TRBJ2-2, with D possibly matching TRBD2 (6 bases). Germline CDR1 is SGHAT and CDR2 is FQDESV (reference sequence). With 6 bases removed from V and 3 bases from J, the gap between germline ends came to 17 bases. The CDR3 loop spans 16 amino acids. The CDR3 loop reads CASSPATSDDTGELFF. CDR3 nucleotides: TGTGCCAGCAGTCCCGCGACTAGTGACGACACCGGGGAGCTGTTTTTT.

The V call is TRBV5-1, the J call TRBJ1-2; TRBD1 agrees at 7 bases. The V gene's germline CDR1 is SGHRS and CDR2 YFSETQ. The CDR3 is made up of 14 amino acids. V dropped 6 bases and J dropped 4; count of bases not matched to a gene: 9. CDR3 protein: CASTTTTGSYGYTF. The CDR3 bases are TGCGCCAGCACCACAACGACAGGGTCCTATGGCTACACCTTC.

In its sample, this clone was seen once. CDR3 DNA: TGTGCCAGTAGTATAGCCGGCCCTACTAACTACGAGCAGTACTTC. Translated: CASSIAGPTNYEQYF. The chain links TRBV19 to TRBJ2-7, with D unresolved. Trimming removed 1 base at V and 3 bases at J, with 13 bases between. Germline lookup yields CDR1 LNHDA and CDR2 SQIVND (reference sequence). The CDR3 is made up of 15 amino acids.

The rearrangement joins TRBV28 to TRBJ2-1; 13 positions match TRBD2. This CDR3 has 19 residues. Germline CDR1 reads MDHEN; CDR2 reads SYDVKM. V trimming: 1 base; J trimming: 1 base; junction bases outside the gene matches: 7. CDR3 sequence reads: CASSLYGTSGIQSYNEQFF. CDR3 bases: TGTGCCAGCAGTTTATACGGGACTAGCGGGATCCAATCCTACAATGAGCAGTTCTTC. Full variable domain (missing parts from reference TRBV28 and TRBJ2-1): DVKVTQSSRYLVKRTGEKVFLECVQDMDHENMFWYRQDPGLGLRLIYFSYDVKMKEKGDIPEGYSVSREKKERFSLILESASTNQTSMYLCASSLYGTSGIQSYNEQFFGPGTRLTVL.

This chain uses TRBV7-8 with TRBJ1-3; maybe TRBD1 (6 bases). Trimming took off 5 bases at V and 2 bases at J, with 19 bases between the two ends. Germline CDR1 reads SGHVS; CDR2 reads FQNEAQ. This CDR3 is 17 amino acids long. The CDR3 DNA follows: TGTGCCAGCAGCACCATAACCGATAACAGGGCTGGAAACACCATATATTTT. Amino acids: CASSTITDNRAGNTIYF.

The CDR3 DNA reads as TGTGCCAGCAGCTTAGTTTCGGTCCATGGCTACACCTTC. It yields the protein CASSLVSVHGYTF. The chain uses TRBV7-9 and TRBJ1-2; no clear D. CDR1 and CDR2 (germline): SEHNR, FQNEAQ (reference sequence). V was shortened by 1 base and J by 6 bases, with 9 bases between the two germline ends. The CDR3 length is 13 residues.

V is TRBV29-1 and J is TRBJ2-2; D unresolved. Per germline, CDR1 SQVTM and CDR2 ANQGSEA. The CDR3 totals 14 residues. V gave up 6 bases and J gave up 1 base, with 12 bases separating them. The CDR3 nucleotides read TGCAGCGTATCTCACTCGTTGAACACCGGGGAGCTGTTTTTT. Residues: CSVSHSLNTGELFF.

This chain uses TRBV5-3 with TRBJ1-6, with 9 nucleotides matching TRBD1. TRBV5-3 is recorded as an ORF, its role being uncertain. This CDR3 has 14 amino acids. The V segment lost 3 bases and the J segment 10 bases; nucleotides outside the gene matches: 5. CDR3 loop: CARSSRDRESPLHF. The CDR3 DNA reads TGTGCCAGAAGCTCCCGGGACAGGGAATCACCCCTCCACTTT.

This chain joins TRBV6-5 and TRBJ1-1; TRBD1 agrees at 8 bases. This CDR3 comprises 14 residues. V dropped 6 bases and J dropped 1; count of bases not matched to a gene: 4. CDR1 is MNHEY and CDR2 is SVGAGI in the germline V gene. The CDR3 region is CASRRGQENTEAFF. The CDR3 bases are TGTGCCAGCAGGAGGGGACAGGAGAACACTGAAGCTTTCTTT.

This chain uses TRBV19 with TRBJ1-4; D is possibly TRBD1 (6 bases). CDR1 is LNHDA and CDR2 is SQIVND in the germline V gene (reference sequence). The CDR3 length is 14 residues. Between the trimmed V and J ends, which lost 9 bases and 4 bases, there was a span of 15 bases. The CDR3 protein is CASRNRADNEKLFF. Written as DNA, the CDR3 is TGTGCCAGCCGTAACAGGGCAGATAATGAAAAACTGTTTTTT.

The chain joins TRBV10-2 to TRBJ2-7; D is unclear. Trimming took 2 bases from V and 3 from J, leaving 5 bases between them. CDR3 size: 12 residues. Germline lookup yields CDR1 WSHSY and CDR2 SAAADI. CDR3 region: CASSEINYEQYF. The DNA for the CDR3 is TGCGCCAGCAGTGAGATAAACTACGAGCAGTACTTC.

The CDR3 bases are TGTGCCAGCTCACTATCGACAGCGAACACTGAAGCTTTCTTT. Amino acid sequence: CASSLSTANTEAFF. The chain has TRBV18 and TRBJ1-1, with D possibly matching TRBD1 (5 bases). Germline values: CDR1 KGHSH, CDR2 LQKENI. CDR3 length equals 14 residues. The V gene lost 4 bases and the J gene lost 1 base, with 10 bases spanning the gap.

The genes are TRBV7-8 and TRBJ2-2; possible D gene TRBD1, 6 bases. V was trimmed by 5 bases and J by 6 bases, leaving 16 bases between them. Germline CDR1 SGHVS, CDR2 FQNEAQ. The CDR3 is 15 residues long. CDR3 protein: CASSPPGALAGELFF. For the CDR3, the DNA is TGTGCCAGCAGCCCACCAGGGGCTTTGGCCGGGGAGCTGTTTTTT. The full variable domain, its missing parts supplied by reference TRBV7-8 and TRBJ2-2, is GAGVSQSPRYKVAKRGQDVALRCDPISGHVSLFWYQQALGQGPEFLTYFQNEAQLDKSGLPSDRFFAERPEGSVSTLKIQRTQQEDSAVYLCASSPPGALAGELFFGEGSRLTVL.

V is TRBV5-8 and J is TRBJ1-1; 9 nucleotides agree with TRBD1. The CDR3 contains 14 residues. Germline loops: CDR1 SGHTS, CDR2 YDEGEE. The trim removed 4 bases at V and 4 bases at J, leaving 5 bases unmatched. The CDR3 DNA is TGTGCCAGCAGCCTACAGGGGGCTGGCACTGAAGCTTTCTTT. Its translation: CASSLQGAGTEAFF. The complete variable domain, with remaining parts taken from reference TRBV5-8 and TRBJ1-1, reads EAGVTQSPTHLIKTRGQQATLRCSPISGHTSVYWYQQALGLGLQFLLWYDEGEERNRGNFPPRFSGRQFPNYSSELNVNALELEDSALYLCASSLQGAGTEAFFGQGTRLTVV.

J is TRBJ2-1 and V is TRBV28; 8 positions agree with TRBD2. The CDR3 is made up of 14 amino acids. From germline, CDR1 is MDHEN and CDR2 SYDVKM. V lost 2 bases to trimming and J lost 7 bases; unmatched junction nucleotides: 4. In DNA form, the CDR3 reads TGTGCCAGCAGTTTAAACGGGAGGGTTAATGAGCAGTTCTTC. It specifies CASSLNGRVNEQFF.

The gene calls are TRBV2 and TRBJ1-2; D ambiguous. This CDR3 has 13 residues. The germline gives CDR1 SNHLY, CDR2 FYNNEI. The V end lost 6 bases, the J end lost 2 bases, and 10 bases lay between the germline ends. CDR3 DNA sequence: TGTGCCAGCAGCCCGACATTCAACTATGGCTACACCTTC. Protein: CASSPTFNYGYTF.